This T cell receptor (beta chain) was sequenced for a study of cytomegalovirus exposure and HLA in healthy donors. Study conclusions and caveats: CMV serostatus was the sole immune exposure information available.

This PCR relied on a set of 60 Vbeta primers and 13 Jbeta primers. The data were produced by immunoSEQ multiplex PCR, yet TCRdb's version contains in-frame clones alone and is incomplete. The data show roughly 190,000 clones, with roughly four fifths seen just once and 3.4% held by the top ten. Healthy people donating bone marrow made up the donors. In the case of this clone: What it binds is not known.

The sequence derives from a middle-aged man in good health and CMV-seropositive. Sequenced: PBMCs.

The CDR3 loop is CASSLREVVSNTEAFF. The DNA for the CDR3 is TGTGCCAGCAGCTTAAGGGAGGTGGTCTCGAACACTGAAGCTTTCTTT. The chain carries TRBV7-3 and TRBJ1-1; no reliable D call. Germline CDR1 SGHTA, CDR2 FQGTGA. Trimming left V 1 base short and J 1 base short, with 13 bases between. The CDR3 is 16 residues long. The complete variable domain, with remaining parts taken from reference TRBV7-3 and TRBJ1-1, reads GAGVSQTPSNKVTEKGKYVELRCDPISGHTALYWYRQSLGQGPEFLIYFQGTGAADDSGLPNDRFFAVRPEGSVSTLKIQRTERGDSAVYLCASSLREVVSNTEAFFGQGTRLTVV.